This T cell receptor (beta chain) is drawn from a study of Ad26.COV2.S vaccination and SARS-CoV-2 variants. Specified treatment: around 19 received Ad26.COV2.S at low or high dose, single or two shots; about 5 received placebo; per-sample allocation not given. Repertoires come from day 63 after the first vaccine or placebo injection. Only in-frame clones appear in the TCRdb table, and some are missing; sequencing was by immunoSEQ multiplex PCR. Of roughly 680,000 clones listed, roughly 90% are singletons. The CDR3 runs to 19 residues. Per the germline V gene, CDR1 is SGHTA and CDR2 is FQGNSA. The V gene end was trimmed by 5 bases and the J gene end by 0 bases; junction bases not matched to a gene: 7.

The sequence came from a person aged 18-65 years who received the Ad26.COV2.S COVID-19 vaccine or a placebo. The sequenced sample was peripheral blood, obtained in a trial of Ad26.COV2.S vaccine versus placebo. The rearrangement links TRBV7-2 to TRBJ2-1; TRBD2 matches 16 bases. The CDR3 reads CASSRTGLAGGSSYNEQFF. In nucleotides, the CDR3 is TGTGCCAGCAGCCGCACGGGACTAGCGGGGGGGAGCTCCTACAATGAGCAGTTCTTC.